The 24 T cell receptor beta chains below all came from one sample that was sequenced in a study of cytomegalovirus exposure and HLA in healthy donors. The PCR employed 60 Vbeta primers together with 13 Jbeta primers. Generated by immunoSEQ multiplex PCR, the TCRdb table keeps only in-frame clones and is missing some. This sample yields 210,000 or so clones, of which more than 60% are seen a single time; approximately 0.22% belongs to the top ten. Sequencing was carried out using PBMCs. The receptors derive from a girl aged 2-10 years in good health and CMV-seronegative.

This clone appeared once. V is TRBV5-1 and J is TRBJ2-1, with unresolved D. The CDR3 consists of 16 residues. Trimming took off 1 base at V and 5 bases at J, with 16 bases between the two ends. CDR1 and CDR2 (germline): SGHRS, YFSETQ. CDR3 amino acids: CASSLQEESKHNEQFF. The DNA of the CDR3 is TGCGCCAGCAGCTTGCAAGAGGAGTCTAAACACAATGAGCAGTTCTTC.

The rearrangement links TRBV10-2 to TRBJ2-7; maybe TRBD2 (7 bases). Between the trimmed V and J ends, which lost 7 bases and 0 bases, there was a span of 19 bases. Germline loops: CDR1 WSHSY, CDR2 SAAADI. There are 16 residues in the CDR3. The CDR3 nucleotides read TGCGCCAGCACCCCCAGGGGAGGGGGGACCTCCTACGAGCAGTACTTC. Residues: CASTPRGGGTSYEQYF.

The chain joins TRBV27 to TRBJ2-7; D may be TRBD2 (7 bases). Between the trimmed V and J ends, which lost 0 bases and 5 bases, there was a span of 11 bases. Looked up from germline, CDR1 is MNHEY and CDR2 is SMNVEV (reference sequence). The CDR3 totals 14 residues. The CDR3 loop is CASSLSGGRHEQYF. The CDR3 DNA follows: TGTGCCAGCAGTTTATCGGGGGGGCGGCACGAGCAGTACTTC.

The V gene is TRBV2, the J gene TRBJ1-1, with D perhaps TRBD1 (5 bases). Germline loops: CDR1 SNHLY, CDR2 FYNNEI. V shed 1 base and J shed 5 bases, with 14 bases lying between them. CDR3 length equals 15 residues. The CDR3 here is CASSEGGGSRTEAFF. CDR3 sequence (DNA): TGTGCCAGCAGTGAAGGGGGGGGGTCGAGGACTGAAGCTTTCTTT.

The chain carries TRBV18 and TRBJ2-2; tentative D call: TRBD2 (5 bases). The CDR3 length is 15 residues. CDR1 KGHSH and CDR2 LQKENI come from the germline V gene. Trimming cost V 6 bases and J 1 base, with 12 bases left between them. The CDR3 DNA reads as TGTGCCAGCTCCCCCATCGGAGGGAACACCGGGGAGCTGTTTTTT. This encodes CASSPIGGNTGELFF.

This chain uses TRBV19 with TRBJ2-7, with 9 bases that match TRBD2. V lost 6 bases, J lost 2 bases, and 8 bases stayed unmatched. Germline V gene lookup returns CDR1 LNHDA and CDR2 SQIVND (reference sequence). This CDR3 contains 15 residues. CDR3 bases: TGTGCCAGTAGGGAAAGGCTAGCGGGACCCTACGAGCAGTACTTC. As protein: CASRERLAGPYEQYF.

V usage is TRBV9 and J usage is TRBJ2-5; TRBD2 matches at 7 bases. The CDR3 is 15 residues long. V gave up 3 bases and J gave up 4 bases; unmatched junction bases: 9. Germline CDR1 SGDLS, CDR2 YYNGEE. This CDR3 reads CASSAWEGEGETQYF. The DNA for the CDR3 is TGTGCCAGCAGCGCCTGGGAGGGAGAGGGAGAGACCCAGTACTTC.

The chain uses TRBV6-5 and TRBJ1-3, with D possibly matching TRBD1 (6 bases). Trimming left V 5 bases short and J 10 bases short, with 18 bases between. Germline V CDR1 and CDR2: MNHEY, SVGAGI. This CDR3 contains 14 residues. In DNA, the CDR3 is TGTGCCAGCAGTGAAGAAATACTCGGACAGACCATATATTTT. The encoded protein is CASSEEILGQTIYF.

J is TRBJ1-5 and V is TRBV4-2; a possible D gene is TRBD1 (5 bases). Germline V gene sequence: CDR1 LGHNA, CDR2 YNFKEQ. The V and J ends lost 0 bases and 5 bases respectively, with 17 bases between them. The CDR3 totals 17 residues. Here the CDR3 reads CASSQDLSGGGDQPQHF. The CDR3 DNA reads TGTGCCAGCAGCCAAGATCTGTCGGGGGGGGGAGATCAGCCCCAGCATTTT.

As to this clone: The sample holds other DNA sequences that translate to the same CDR3. The chain recombines TRBV7-9 with TRBJ1-3; D is unclear. With 5 bases removed from V and 0 bases from J, the gap between germline ends came to 5 bases. Per the germline V gene, CDR1 is SEHNR and CDR2 is FQNEAQ (reference sequence). The CDR3 spans 13 residues. The CDR3 reads CASSRGSGNTIYF. The CDR3 nucleotides are TGTGCCAGCAGCCGAGGCTCTGGAAACACCATATATTTT. The variable domain in full, completed from reference TRBV7-9 and TRBJ1-3, reads DTGVSQNPRHKITKRGQNVTFRCDPISEHNRLYWYRQTLGQGPEFLTYFQNEAQLEKSRLLSDRFSAERPKGSFSTLEIQRTEQGDSAMYLCASSRGSGNTIYFGEGSWLTVV.

V usage is TRBV6-5 and J usage is TRBJ1-6; tentatively, D is TRBD1 (5 bases). Trimming removed 2 bases at V and 10 bases at J, with 15 bases between. The CDR3 is made up of 15 amino acids. In germline, CDR1 is MNHEY, CDR2 SVGAGI. The DNA of the CDR3 is TGTGCCAGCAGTTACGCCGACAGAATTCGATCACCCCTCCACTTT. Translating it yields CASSYADRIRSPLHF.

V is TRBV30 and J is TRBJ2-7; D ambiguous. V was trimmed by 2 bases and J by 6 bases, leaving 8 bases between them. CDR1 and CDR2 from the germline V gene are GTSNPN and SVGIG (reference sequence). The CDR3 covers 11 residues. CDR3: CAWSMRREQYF. The CDR3 region has the DNA TGTGCCTGGAGTATGCGGCGCGAGCAGTACTTC.

The chain links TRBV15 to TRBJ1-4, with 8 bases that match TRBD1. The CDR3 is 14 residues long. Per germline, CDR1 LNHNV and CDR2 YYDKDF (reference sequence). The V segment lost 3 bases and the J segment 8 bases; nucleotides outside the gene matches: 5. The CDR3 is CATSSRGLGEKLFF. CDR3 nucleotides: TGTGCCACCAGCAGCAGGGGGCTAGGGGAAAAACTGTTTTTT. Together with reference TRBV15 and TRBJ1-4, the CDR3 gives the full variable domain: DAMVIQNPRYQVTQFGKPVTLSCSQTLNHNVMYWYQQKSSQAPKLLFHYYDKDFNNEADTPDNFQSRRPNTSFCFLDIRSPGLGDTAMYLCATSSRGLGEKLFFGSGTQLSVL.

Comments on this clone: Additional DNA sequences in this sample encode the identical CDR3. The chain couples TRBV19 to TRBJ1-3, with D uncertain. Germline CDR1 is LNHDA and CDR2 is SQIVND (reference sequence). Trimming removed 3 bases from V and 7 bases from J, with 13 bases in between. CDR3 size: 14 residues. The CDR3 protein is CASSMERSGNTIYF. Written as DNA, the CDR3 is TGTGCCAGTAGTATGGAAAGGAGCGGCAACACCATATATTTT.

This chain links TRBV7-9 with TRBJ1-4; D is unresolved. V lost 3 bases to trimming and J lost 10 bases, with 15 bases between them. Germline assignment: CDR1 SEHNR and CDR2 FQNEAQ (reference sequence). The CDR3 loop spans 14 amino acids. CDR3 in amino acids: CASSFGEEAGKLFF. DNA of the CDR3: TGTGCCAGCAGCTTCGGGGAAGAGGCCGGAAAACTGTTTTTT.

The J gene is TRBJ2-1, the V gene TRBV9; 13 nucleotides match TRBD2. V dropped 3 bases and J dropped 6; count of bases not matched to a gene: 3. Germline loops: CDR1 SGDLS, CDR2 YYNGEE. The CDR3 has 15 residues. CDR3: CASSAGLAGLNEQFF. The CDR3 DNA is TGTGCCAGCAGCGCGGGACTAGCGGGGCTCAATGAGCAGTTCTTC.

The V and J genes are TRBV7-6 and TRBJ2-7; 8 bases fit TRBD2. Germline assignment: CDR1 SGHVS and CDR2 FNYEAQ. V lost 5 bases to trimming and J lost 0 bases; unmatched junction nucleotides: 3. This CDR3 spans 14 amino acids. CDR3 amino acids: CASSLTSGSYEQYF. CDR3 nucleotides: TGTGCCAGCAGCCTAACTAGCGGCTCCTACGAGCAGTACTTC.

This clone was seen a handful of times. In DNA, the CDR3 is TGTGCCACCGCACCAGGACTCCGCACAGATACGCAGTATTTT. This translates into CATAPGLRTDTQYF. This chain joins TRBV19 and TRBJ2-3; TRBD2 might be the D (5 bases). The V gene lost 10 bases and the J gene lost 1 base, with 15 bases spanning the gap. The CDR3 runs to 14 residues. Germline CDR1 reads LNHDA; CDR2 reads SQIVND (reference sequence).

Remarks on this clone: This sample also contains other DNA sequences that code for the same CDR3. This rearrangement joins TRBV11-3 to TRBJ2-3, with a tentative D call TRBD1 (5 bases). The CDR3 spans 14 residues. Germline V lookup: CDR1 SGHNT, CDR2 YENEEA. V gave up 1 base and J gave up 3 bases, with 8 bases separating them. CDR3 nucleotide sequence: TGTGCCAGCAGCTTAGGGGGCGGTACAGATACGCAGTATTTT. It codes for CASSLGGGTDTQYF.

This chain joins TRBV6-6 and TRBJ2-7, with TRBD2 matching over 12 bases. The CDR3 is made up of 13 amino acids. Looked up from germline, CDR1 is MNHNY and CDR2 is SVGAGI (reference sequence). With 5 bases clipped from V and 7 bases from J, the junction kept 3 bases outside the gene matches. CDR3 sequence: CASSRTSGNEQYF. CDR3 sequence (DNA): TGTGCCAGCAGTCGGACTAGCGGGAATGAGCAGTACTTC.

V is TRBV29-1 and J is TRBJ1-2; a weak D match, TRBD1 (5 bases). Trimming stripped 7 bases from V and 8 bases from J, with 17 bases between. This CDR3 has 12 residues. Germline V gives CDR1 SQVTM, CDR2 ANQGSEA. CDR3 coding DNA: TGCAGCGCCCCCGTTGGGGGGGACGGCTACACCTTC. Amino acid sequence: CSAPVGGDGYTF.

This clone was seen only a few times. In DNA form, the CDR3 reads TGTGCCAGCAGTGGATCCCTGACAGGGGGCTATCCAGATACGCAGTATTTT. Its protein is CASSGSLTGGYPDTQYF. This chain joins TRBV25-1 and TRBJ2-3, with TRBD1 matching over 10 bases. V shed 4 bases and J 4 bases; nucleotides not matched to a gene: 11. CDR3 length: 17 residues. From germline, CDR1 is MGHDK and CDR2 SYGVNS.

This chain joins TRBV5-1 and TRBJ1-2; 9 nucleotides line up with TRBD1. Trimming took 0 bases from V and 10 from J; bases not matched to a gene: 4. Germline CDR1 is SGHRS and CDR2 is YFSETQ. The CDR3 has 13 amino acids. CDR3 coding DNA: TGCGCCAGCAGCTTGGCGAGACAGGGGGTCTACACCTTC. Protein sequence: CASSLARQGVYTF.

The genes are TRBV5-6 and TRBJ1-2; the D is unclear. The germline V gene has CDR1 SGHDT and CDR2 YYEEEE. V dropped 1 base and J dropped 4 bases, with 14 bases sitting between them. The CDR3 runs to 15 residues. In DNA form, the CDR3 reads TGTGCCAGCAGCTTGTATTTGAACAGCCCCTATGGCTACACCTTC. Its translation: CASSLYLNSPYGYTF.